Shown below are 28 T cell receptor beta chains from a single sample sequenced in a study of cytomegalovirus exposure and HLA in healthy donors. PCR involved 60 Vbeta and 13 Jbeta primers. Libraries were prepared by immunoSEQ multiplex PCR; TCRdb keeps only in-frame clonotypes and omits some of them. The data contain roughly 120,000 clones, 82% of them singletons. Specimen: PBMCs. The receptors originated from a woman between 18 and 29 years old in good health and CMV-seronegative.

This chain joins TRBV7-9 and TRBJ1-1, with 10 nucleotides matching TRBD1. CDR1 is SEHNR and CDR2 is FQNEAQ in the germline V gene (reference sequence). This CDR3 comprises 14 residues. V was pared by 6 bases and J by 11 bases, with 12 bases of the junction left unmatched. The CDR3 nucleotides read TGTGCCAGCAGTTACCCCGGGACAGGGGATTCGGCTTTCTTT. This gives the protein CASSYPGTGDSAFF.

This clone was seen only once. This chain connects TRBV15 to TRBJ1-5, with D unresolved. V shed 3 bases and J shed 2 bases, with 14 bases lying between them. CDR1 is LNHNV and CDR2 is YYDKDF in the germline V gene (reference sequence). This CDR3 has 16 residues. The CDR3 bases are TGTGCCACCAGCAGGCTGCTGAGAGGTGGCAATCAGCCCCAGCATTTT. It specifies CATSRLLRGGNQPQHF. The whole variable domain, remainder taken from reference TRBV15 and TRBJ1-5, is DAMVIQNPRYQVTQFGKPVTLSCSQTLNHNVMYWYQQKSSQAPKLLFHYYDKDFNNEADTPDNFQSRRPNTSFCFLDIRSPGLGDTAMYLCATSRLLRGGNQPQHFGDGTRLSIL.

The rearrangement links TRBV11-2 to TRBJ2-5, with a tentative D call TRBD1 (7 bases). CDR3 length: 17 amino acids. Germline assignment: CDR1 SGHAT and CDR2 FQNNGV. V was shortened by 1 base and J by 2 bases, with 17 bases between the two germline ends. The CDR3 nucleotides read TGTGCCAGCAGCTTAGTGGGGGGCAGGGGGTGGCAAGAGACCCAGTACTTC. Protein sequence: CASSLVGGRGWQETQYF.

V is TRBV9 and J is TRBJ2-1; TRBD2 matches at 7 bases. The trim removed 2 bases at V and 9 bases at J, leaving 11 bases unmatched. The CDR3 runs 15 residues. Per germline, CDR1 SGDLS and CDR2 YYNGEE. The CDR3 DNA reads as TGTGCCAGCAGCGTTTCCGGGACTATTCATGCTGAGCAGTTCTTC. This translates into CASSVSGTIHAEQFF.

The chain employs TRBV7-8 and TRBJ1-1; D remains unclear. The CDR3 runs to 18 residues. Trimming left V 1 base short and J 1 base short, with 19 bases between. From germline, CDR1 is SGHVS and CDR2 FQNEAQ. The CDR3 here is CASSLVRFLPRGNTEAFF. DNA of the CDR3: TGTGCCAGCAGCTTAGTTCGCTTTCTTCCCCGGGGGAACACTGAAGCTTTCTTT.

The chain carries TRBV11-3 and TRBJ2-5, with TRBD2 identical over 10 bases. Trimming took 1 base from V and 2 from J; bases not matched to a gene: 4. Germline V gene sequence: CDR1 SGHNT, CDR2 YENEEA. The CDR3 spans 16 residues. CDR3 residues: CASSLGLAGGQETQYF. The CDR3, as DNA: TGTGCCAGCAGCTTAGGATTAGCGGGGGGTCAAGAGACCCAGTACTTC. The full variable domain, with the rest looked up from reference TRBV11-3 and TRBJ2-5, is EAGVVQSPRYKIIEKKQPVAFWCNPISGHNTLYWYLQNLGQGPELLIRYENEEAVDDSQLPKDRFSAERLKGVDSTLKIQPAELGDSAVYLCASSLGLAGGQETQYFGPGTRLLVL.

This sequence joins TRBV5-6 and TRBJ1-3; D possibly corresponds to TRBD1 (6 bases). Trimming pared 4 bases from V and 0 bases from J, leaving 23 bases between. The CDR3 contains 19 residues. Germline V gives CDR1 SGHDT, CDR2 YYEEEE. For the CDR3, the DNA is TGTGCCAGCAGCCAACTTGACAGGAACCTATTTCACTCTGGAAACACCATATATTTT. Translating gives CASSQLDRNLFHSGNTIYF.

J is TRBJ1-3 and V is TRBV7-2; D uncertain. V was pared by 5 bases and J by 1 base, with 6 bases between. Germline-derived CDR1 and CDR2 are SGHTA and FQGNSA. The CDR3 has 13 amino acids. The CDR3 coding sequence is TGTGCCAGCAGCATGAGGTCTGGAAACACCATATATTTT. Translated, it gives CASSMRSGNTIYF.

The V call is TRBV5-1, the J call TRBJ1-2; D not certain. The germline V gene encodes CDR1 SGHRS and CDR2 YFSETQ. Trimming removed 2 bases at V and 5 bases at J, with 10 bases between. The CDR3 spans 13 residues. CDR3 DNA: TGCGCCAGCAGCTTAGGGAGATTATATGGCTACACCTTC. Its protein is CASSLGRLYGYTF.

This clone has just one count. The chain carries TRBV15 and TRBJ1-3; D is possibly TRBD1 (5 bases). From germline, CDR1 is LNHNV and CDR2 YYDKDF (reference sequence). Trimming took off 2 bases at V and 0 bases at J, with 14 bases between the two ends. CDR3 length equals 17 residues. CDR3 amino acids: CATSRLTGLFSGNTIYF. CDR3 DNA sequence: TGTGCCACCAGCAGACTTACAGGTTTATTCTCTGGAAACACCATATATTTT.

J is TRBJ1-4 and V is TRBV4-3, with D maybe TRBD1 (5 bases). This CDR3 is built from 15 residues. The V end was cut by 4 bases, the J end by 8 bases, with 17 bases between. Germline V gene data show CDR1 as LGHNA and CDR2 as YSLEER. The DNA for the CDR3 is TGCGCCAGCAGCCTTAACCCCAGGGTGCGCGAAAAACTGTTTTTT. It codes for CASSLNPRVREKLFF.

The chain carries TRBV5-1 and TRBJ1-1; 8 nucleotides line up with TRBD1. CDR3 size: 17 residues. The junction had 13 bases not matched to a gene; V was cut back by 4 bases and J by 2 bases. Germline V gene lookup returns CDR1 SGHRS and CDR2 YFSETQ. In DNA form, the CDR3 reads TGCGCCAGCAGCCTACTCGTACAGGGGGGTGTCAACACTGAAGCTTTCTTT. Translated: CASSLLVQGGVNTEAFF.

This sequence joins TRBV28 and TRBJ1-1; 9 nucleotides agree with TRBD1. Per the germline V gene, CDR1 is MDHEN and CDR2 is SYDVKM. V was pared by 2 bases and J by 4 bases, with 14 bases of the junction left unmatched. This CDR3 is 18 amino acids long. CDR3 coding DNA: TGTGCCAGCAGTTTAGGTCAGGGTACAGGGGGCAAGGGCACTGAAGCTTTCTTT. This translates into CASSLGQGTGGKGTEAFF.

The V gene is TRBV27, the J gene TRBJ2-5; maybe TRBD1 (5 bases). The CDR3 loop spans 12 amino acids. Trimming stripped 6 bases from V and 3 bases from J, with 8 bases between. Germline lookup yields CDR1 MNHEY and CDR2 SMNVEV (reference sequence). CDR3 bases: TGTGCCAGCAGAACACAGGAAGAGACCCAGTACTTC. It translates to CASRTQEETQYF.

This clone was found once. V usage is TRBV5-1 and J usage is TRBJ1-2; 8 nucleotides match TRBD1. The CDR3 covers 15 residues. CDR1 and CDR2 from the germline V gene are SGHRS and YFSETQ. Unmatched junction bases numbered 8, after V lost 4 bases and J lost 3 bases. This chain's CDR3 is CASSPNSGGHYGYTF. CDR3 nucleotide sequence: TGCGCCAGCAGCCCAAATTCAGGGGGCCACTATGGCTACACCTTC.

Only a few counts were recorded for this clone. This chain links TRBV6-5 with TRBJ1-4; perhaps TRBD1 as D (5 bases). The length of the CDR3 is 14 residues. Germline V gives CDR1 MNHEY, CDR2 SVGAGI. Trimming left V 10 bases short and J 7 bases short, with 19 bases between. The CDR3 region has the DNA TGTGCCACCCAAACAGGCGCTGAGAGTGAAAAACTGTTTTTT. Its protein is CATQTGAESEKLFF.

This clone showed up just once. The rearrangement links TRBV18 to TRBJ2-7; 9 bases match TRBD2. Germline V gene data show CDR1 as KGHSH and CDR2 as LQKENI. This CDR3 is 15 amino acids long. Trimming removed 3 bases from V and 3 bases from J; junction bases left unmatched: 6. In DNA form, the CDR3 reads TGTGCCAGCTCACCGGGGCCTAGCGGGGTCTACGAGCAGTACGTC. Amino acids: CASSPGPSGVYEQYV.

The chain's CDR3 is CAISGSIGQLYEQYF. CDR3 DNA sequence: TGTGCCATCAGTGGGTCTATAGGACAGCTGTACGAGCAGTACTTC. The V gene is TRBV10-3, the J gene TRBJ2-7, with a weak D call TRBD1 (6 bases). Trimming shortened V by 4 bases and J by 4 bases, and 17 bases separated the two germline ends. Looked up from germline, CDR1 is ENHRY and CDR2 is SYGVKD. The CDR3 loop spans 15 amino acids.

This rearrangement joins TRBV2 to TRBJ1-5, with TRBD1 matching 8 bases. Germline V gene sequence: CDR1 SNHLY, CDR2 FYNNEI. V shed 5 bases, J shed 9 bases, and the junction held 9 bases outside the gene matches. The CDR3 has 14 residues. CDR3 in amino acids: CASSLGQALRPQHF. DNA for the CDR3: TGTGCCAGCAGTCTGGGACAGGCCCTTCGGCCCCAGCATTTT.

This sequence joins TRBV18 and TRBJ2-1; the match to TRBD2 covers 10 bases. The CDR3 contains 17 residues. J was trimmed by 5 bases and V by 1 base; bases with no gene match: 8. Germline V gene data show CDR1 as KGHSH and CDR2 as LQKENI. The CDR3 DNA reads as TGTGCCAGCTCACCACTCGCTAGCGGGGGACCGAACAATGAGCAGTTCTTC. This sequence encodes CASSPLASGGPNNEQFF.

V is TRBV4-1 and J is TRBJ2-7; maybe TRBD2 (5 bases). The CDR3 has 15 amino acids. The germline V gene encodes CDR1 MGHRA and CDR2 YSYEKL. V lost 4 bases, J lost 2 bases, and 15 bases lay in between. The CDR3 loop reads CASSPLGPGTYEQYF. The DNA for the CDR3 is TGCGCCAGCAGCCCATTAGGCCCGGGGACCTACGAGCAGTACTTC.

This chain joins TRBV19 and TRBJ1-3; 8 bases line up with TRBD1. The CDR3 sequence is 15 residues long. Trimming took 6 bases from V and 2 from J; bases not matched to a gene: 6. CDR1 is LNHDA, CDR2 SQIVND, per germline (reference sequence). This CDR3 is CASRPAGGAGNTIYF. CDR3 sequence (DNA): TGTGCCAGTAGGCCCGCAGGGGGCGCTGGAAACACCATATATTTT.

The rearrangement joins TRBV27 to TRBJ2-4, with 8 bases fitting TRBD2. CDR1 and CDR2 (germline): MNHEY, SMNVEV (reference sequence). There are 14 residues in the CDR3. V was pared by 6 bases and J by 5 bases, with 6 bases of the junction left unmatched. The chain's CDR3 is CASSRRGAENIQYF. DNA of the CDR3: TGTGCCAGCAGCCGGCGGGGGGCCGAAAACATTCAGTACTTC.

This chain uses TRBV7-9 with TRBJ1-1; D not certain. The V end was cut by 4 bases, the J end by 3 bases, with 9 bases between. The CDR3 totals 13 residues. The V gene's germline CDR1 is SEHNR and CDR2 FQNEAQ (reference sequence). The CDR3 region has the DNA TGTGCCAGCAGCTCCGGGGAGTACACTGAAGCTTTCTTT. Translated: CASSSGEYTEAFF.

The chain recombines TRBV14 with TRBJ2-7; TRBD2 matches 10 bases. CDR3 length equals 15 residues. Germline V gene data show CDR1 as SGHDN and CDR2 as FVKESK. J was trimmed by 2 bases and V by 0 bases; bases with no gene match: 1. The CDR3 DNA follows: TGTGCCAGCAGCCAAGAACTAGCGGGGACCTACGAGCAGTACTTC. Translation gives CASSQELAGTYEQYF.

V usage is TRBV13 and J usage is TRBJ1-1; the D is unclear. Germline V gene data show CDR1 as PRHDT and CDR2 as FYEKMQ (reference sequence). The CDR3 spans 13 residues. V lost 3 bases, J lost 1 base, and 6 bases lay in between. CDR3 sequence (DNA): TGTGCCAGCAGCTTGGAGTGGAACACTGAAGCTTTCTTT. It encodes CASSLEWNTEAFF.

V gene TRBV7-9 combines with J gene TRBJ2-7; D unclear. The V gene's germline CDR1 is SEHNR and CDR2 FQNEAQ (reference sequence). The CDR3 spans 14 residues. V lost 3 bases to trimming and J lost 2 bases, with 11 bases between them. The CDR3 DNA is TGTGCCAGCAGCTTGTCGTCGTTCGCCTACGAGCAGTACTTC. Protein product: CASSLSSFAYEQYF.

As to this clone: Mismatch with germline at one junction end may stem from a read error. The DNA for the CDR3 is TGTGCTAGCAGCCGGACAGGGTATCAAGAGACCCAGTACTTC. Translation: CASSRTGYQETQYF. J is TRBJ2-5 and V is TRBV7-7; TRBD1 matches 8 bases. The CDR3 is 14 amino acids. Looked up from germline, CDR1 is SSHAT and CDR2 is FNYEAQ (reference sequence). The full variable domain, rest sourced from reference TRBV7-7 and TRBJ2-5, is GAGVSQSPRYKVTKRGQDVTLRCDPISSHATLYWYQQALGQGPEFLTYFNYEAQPDKSGLPSDRFSAERPEGSISTLTIQRTEQRDSAMYRCASSRTGYQETQYFGPGTRLLVL.